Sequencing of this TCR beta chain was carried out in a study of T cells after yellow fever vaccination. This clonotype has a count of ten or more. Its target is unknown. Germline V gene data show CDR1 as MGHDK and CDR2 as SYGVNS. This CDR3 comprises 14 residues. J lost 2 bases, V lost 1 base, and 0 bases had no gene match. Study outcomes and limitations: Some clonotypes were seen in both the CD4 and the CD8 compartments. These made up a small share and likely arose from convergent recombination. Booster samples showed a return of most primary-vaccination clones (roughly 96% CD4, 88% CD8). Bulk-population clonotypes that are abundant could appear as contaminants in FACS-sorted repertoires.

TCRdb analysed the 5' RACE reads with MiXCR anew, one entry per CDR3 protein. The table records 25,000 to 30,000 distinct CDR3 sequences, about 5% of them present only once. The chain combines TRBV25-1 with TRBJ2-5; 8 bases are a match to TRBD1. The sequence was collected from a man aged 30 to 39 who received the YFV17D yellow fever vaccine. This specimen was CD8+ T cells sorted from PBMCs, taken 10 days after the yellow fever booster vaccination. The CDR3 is CASSEWTGQETQYF. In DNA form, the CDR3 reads TGTGCCAGCAGTGAATGGACAGGGCAAGAGACCCAGTACTTC. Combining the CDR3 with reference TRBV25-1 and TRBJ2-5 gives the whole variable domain EADIYQTPRYLVIGTGKKITLECSQTMGHDKMYWYQQDPGMELHLIHYSYGVNSTEKGDLSSESTVSRIRTEHFPLTLESARPSHTSQYLCASSEWTGQETQYFGPGTRLLVL.